The 22 T cell receptor beta chains in this list originate from one sample, sequenced in a study of shared clonotypes between healthy human individuals. Produced via immunoSEQ multiplex PCR; TCRdb's table is partial and in-frame only. The sample holds hundreds of thousands of clones, 90% to 96% seen once. The sequenced sample was naive CD4+ T cells sorted from blood. Subset described: CD45RA+ positively selected. These receptors were taken from a woman aged 30 to 39 in good health.

The J gene is TRBJ1-1, the V gene TRBV27, with D hard to call. This CDR3 is 15 amino acids long. Per the germline V gene, CDR1 is MNHEY and CDR2 is SMNVEV (reference sequence). The ends were cut back, 5 bases at V and 0 bases at J, with 13 bases in the middle. CDR3 DNA: TGTGCCAGCAGTCGAGGGATCAACATGAACACTGAAGCTTTCTTT. It translates to CASSRGINMNTEAFF.

The chain combines TRBV5-1 with TRBJ2-7, with D tentatively TRBD2 (5 bases). Germline assignment: CDR1 SGHRS and CDR2 YFSETQ. This CDR3 spans 13 amino acids. V lost 3 bases to trimming and J lost 5 bases, with 12 bases between them. CDR3 region: CASSSMGSNEQYF. The CDR3 DNA is TGCGCCAGCAGCTCCATGGGGAGCAACGAGCAGTACTTC. The full variable domain, its missing parts supplied by reference TRBV5-1 and TRBJ2-7, is KAGVTQTPRYLIKTRGQQVTLSCSPISGHRSVSWYQQTPGQGLQFLFEYFSETQRNKGNFPGRFSGRQFSNSRSEMNVSTLELGDSALYLCASSSMGSNEQYFGPGTRLTVT.

The chain is built from TRBV5-4 and TRBJ2-3; no clear D gene. V lost 5 bases and J 2 bases, leaving 21 bases between the germline ends. CDR3 length: 17 amino acids. Germline CDR1 is SGHNT and CDR2 is YYREEE (reference sequence). The CDR3 bases are TGTGCCAGCAGTTCGAACCGGGCGCGCTTTTCCACAGATACGCAGTATTTT. Its translation is CASSSNRARFSTDTQYF.

The chain uses TRBV7-9 and TRBJ1-1; tentative D call: TRBD1 (6 bases). CDR3 length equals 15 residues. Germline lookup yields CDR1 SEHNR and CDR2 FQNEAQ (reference sequence). The ends were cut back, 6 bases at V and 0 bases at J, with 14 bases in the middle. The CDR3 is CASSYQGQMNTEAFF. The DNA of the CDR3 is TGTGCCAGCAGTTACCAGGGACAAATGAACACTGAAGCTTTCTTT.

This clone was found once. The chain combines TRBV28 with TRBJ1-5, with D tentatively TRBD1 (6 bases). CDR1 is MDHEN, CDR2 SYDVKM, per germline. This CDR3 is built from 13 residues. Trimming took 4 bases from V and 7 from J, leaving 11 bases between them. In DNA form, the CDR3 reads TGTGCCAGCAGTTCCACAGGGTCGCAGCCCCAGCATTTT. Protein: CASSSTGSQPQHF.

Only one count was recorded for this clone. The chain links TRBV6-6 to TRBJ2-3; tentatively, D is TRBD2 (6 bases). Germline V gene sequence: CDR1 MNHNY, CDR2 SVGAGI (reference sequence). Trimming stripped 0 bases from V and 3 bases from J, with 13 bases between. This CDR3 is 16 amino acids long. The CDR3 here is CASSYSRGSETDTQYF. DNA of the CDR3: TGTGCCAGCAGTTACTCCCGGGGGAGTGAGACAGATACGCAGTATTTT.

The chain couples TRBV2 to TRBJ1-6, with 8 bases fitting TRBD1. Unmatched junction bases numbered 1, after V lost 7 bases and J lost 5 bases. Germline lookup yields CDR1 SNHLY and CDR2 FYNNEI. The CDR3 spans 13 residues. The CDR3 bases are TGTGCCAGCAAGGGACAGGATAATTCACCCCTCCACTTT. It codes for CASKGQDNSPLHF.

A single count supports this clone. The chain is built from TRBV4-1 and TRBJ1-2; TRBD1 is a possible D gene (5 bases). CDR3 length: 16 amino acids. V shed 1 base and J shed 3 bases, with 15 bases lying between them. Per the germline V gene, CDR1 is MGHRA and CDR2 is YSYEKL. CDR3: CASSQVRGGRDYGYTF. CDR3 nucleotides: TGCGCCAGCAGCCAAGTCCGCGGGGGTAGGGACTATGGCTACACCTTC.

The J gene is TRBJ2-2, the V gene TRBV5-1; 11 bases are shared with TRBD2. After removal of 1 base from V and 0 bases from J, the junction contained 5 bases not matched to a gene. The length of the CDR3 is 18 residues. Germline lookup yields CDR1 SGHRS and CDR2 YFSETQ. The CDR3 DNA sequence: TGCGCCAGCAGCTTGACCTATAGCGGGAGGGCGAACACCGGGGAGCTGTTTTTT. Translated: CASSLTYSGRANTGELFF.

The genes are TRBV5-8 and TRBJ1-2; 9 bases match TRBD1. The CDR3 has 16 residues. Germline CDR1 SGHTS, CDR2 YDEGEE. V lost 4 bases and J lost 3; bases outside the gene matches: 10. The CDR3 region is CASSLGQGTGDYGYTF. The CDR3 region has the DNA TGTGCCAGCAGCCTTGGACAGGGGACCGGGGACTATGGCTACACCTTC. Complete variable domain (other parts from reference TRBV5-8 and TRBJ1-2): EAGVTQSPTHLIKTRGQQATLRCSPISGHTSVYWYQQALGLGLQFLLWYDEGEERNRGNFPPRFSGRQFPNYSSELNVNALELEDSALYLCASSLGQGTGDYGYTFGSGTRLTVV.

In its sample, this clone was seen once. The CDR3 nucleotides are TGCGCCAGCAGCCAGGAAATTAGCGGGAGGGCCGTATTGTATGGAAACATTCAGTACTTC. Amino acids: CASSQEISGRAVLYGNIQYF. V gene TRBV4-1 combines with J gene TRBJ2-4; 11 nucleotides align to TRBD2. Germline assignment: CDR1 MGHRA and CDR2 YSYEKL. V was pared by 3 bases and J by 6 bases, with 19 bases of the junction left unmatched. This CDR3 comprises 20 residues.

The gene calls are TRBV5-4 and TRBJ1-3; 7 positions match TRBD1. V was pared by 3 bases and J by 8 bases, with 5 bases of the junction left unmatched. The V gene's germline CDR1 is SGHNT and CDR2 YYREEE (reference sequence). The length of the CDR3 is 13 residues. Written as DNA, the CDR3 is TGTGCCAGCAGCTCGACAGGGAAGGACACCATATATTTT. This codes for CASSSTGKDTIYF.

The chain recombines TRBV19 with TRBJ2-1, with 10 bases matching TRBD2. V trimming: 1 base; J trimming: 4 bases; junction bases outside the gene matches: 4. The germline V gene has CDR1 LNHDA and CDR2 SQIVND (reference sequence). The CDR3 has 16 amino acids. In DNA, the CDR3 is TGTGCCAGTAGTATAGCTAGCGGGGGATATTACAATGAGCAGTTCTTC. Translation: CASSIASGGYYNEQFF.

V is TRBV27 and J is TRBJ2-7, with 10 nucleotides matching TRBD2. Trimming cost V 5 bases and J 0 bases; bases outside gene matches: 16. CDR1 MNHEY and CDR2 SMNVEV come from the germline V gene (reference sequence). This CDR3 comprises 19 residues. The CDR3 sequence: CASSPPLWSSGSSSYEQYF. The DNA for the CDR3 is TGTGCCAGCAGTCCACCTCTCTGGTCTAGCGGGAGTAGCTCCTACGAGCAGTACTTC.

The V call is TRBV2, the J call TRBJ2-7; D unresolved. This CDR3 is built from 14 residues. V shed 0 bases and J shed 4 bases, with 10 bases lying between them. Germline V CDR1 and CDR2: SNHLY, FYNNEI. The chain's CDR3 is CASSEAGSRYEQYF. For the CDR3, the DNA is TGTGCCAGCAGTGAAGCGGGGTCAAGGTACGAGCAGTACTTC.

On this clone: The identical CDR3 is also encoded by other nucleotide sequences in the sample. V usage is TRBV5-1 and J usage is TRBJ1-1; TRBD1 agrees at 8 bases. This CDR3 has 14 amino acids. The V segment lost 3 bases and the J segment 5 bases; nucleotides outside the gene matches: 6. Germline V gene sequence: CDR1 SGHRS, CDR2 YFSETQ. The CDR3 is CASSSGQGWTEAFF. The CDR3 nucleotides read TGCGCCAGCAGCTCAGGACAGGGATGGACTGAAGCTTTCTTT.

This clone was found once. CDR3 residues: CASSYVLRGWEQYF. CDR3 coding DNA: TGTGCCAGCAGTTACGTCTTACGGGGGTGGGAGCAGTACTTC. The chain combines TRBV6-6 with TRBJ2-5; perhaps TRBD2 as D (6 bases). Germline assignment: CDR1 MNHNY and CDR2 SVGAGI (reference sequence). This CDR3 has 14 residues. V was clipped by 2 bases and J by 11 bases, with 18 bases between them.

This clone was recorded once. The chain has TRBV6-1 and TRBJ2-2; D is perhaps TRBD1 (8 bases). The V and J ends lost 11 bases and 3 bases respectively, with 16 bases between them. Germline V gene sequence: CDR1 MNHNS, CDR2 SASEGT. The CDR3 has 14 residues. CDR3 bases: TGTGCCGGGGCTACAGGGGGGGACACCGGGGAGCTGTTTTTT. It specifies CAGATGGDTGELFF.

CDR3 in amino acids: CASNGVSFDQPQHF. Written as DNA, the CDR3 is TGTGCCAGCAATGGGGTTTCTTTCGATCAGCCCCAGCATTTT. The J gene is TRBJ1-5, the V gene TRBV2; D not resolved. The V gene's germline CDR1 is SNHLY and CDR2 FYNNEI. The CDR3 consists of 14 residues. The V end lost 7 bases, the J end lost 5 bases, and 15 bases lay between the germline ends.

The chain couples TRBV6-1 to TRBJ2-7, with 7 bases lining up with TRBD2. Germline CDR1 MNHNS, CDR2 SASEGT. V dropped 3 bases and J dropped 3; count of bases not matched to a gene: 8. This CDR3 contains 15 residues. CDR3 bases: TGTGCCAGCAGTGAGAATAGCGGGCGCTTCTACGAGCAGTACTTC. Residues: CASSENSGRFYEQYF.

CDR3 DNA sequence: TGTGCCAGCACCCCCGGGACAGCGAATACCTACGAGCAGTACTTC. It yields the protein CASTPGTANTYEQYF. The chain links TRBV28 to TRBJ2-7, with 7 bases matching TRBD1. The CDR3 extends over 15 amino acids. J lost 2 bases, V lost 7 bases, and 11 bases had no gene match. Germline V gene sequence: CDR1 MDHEN, CDR2 SYDVKM.

V gene TRBV28 combines with J gene TRBJ1-5, with TRBD1 as a possible D gene (5 bases). V lost 6 bases, J lost 7 bases, and 13 bases lay in between. Per germline, CDR1 MDHEN and CDR2 SYDVKM. CDR3 length equals 13 residues. CDR3 in DNA: TGTGCCAGCAGCCACGAAAGGGGCCAGCCCCAGCATTTT. It yields the protein CASSHERGQPQHF.